This T cell receptor beta chain appears in the sequencing data of a study of T cells in localized non-small cell lung cancer. Concerning this clone: The antigen is unknown.

TCRdb's copy holds only in-frame clones and misses some; the assay was immunoSEQ multiplex PCR. The sample carries 30,000 to 40,000 clones, 82% recorded once. Study conclusions and caveats: With higher T cell density in blood came longer overall survival.

The TCR comes from a male donor at least 60 years old with stage III squamous cell lung carcinoma. The specimen comprised peripheral blood, sampled before any cancer treatment.

For the CDR3, the DNA is TGTGCCAGCAGTGAGGGACTAGCGGGAGGAAGAGATACGCAGTATTTT. Protein product: CASSEGLAGGRDTQYF. The chain joins TRBV6-1 to TRBJ2-3; TRBD2 aligns across 15 bases. This CDR3 is 16 amino acids long. The junction had 3 bases not matched to a gene; V was cut back by 3 bases and J by 5 bases. The germline V gene encodes CDR1 MNHNS and CDR2 SASEGT.